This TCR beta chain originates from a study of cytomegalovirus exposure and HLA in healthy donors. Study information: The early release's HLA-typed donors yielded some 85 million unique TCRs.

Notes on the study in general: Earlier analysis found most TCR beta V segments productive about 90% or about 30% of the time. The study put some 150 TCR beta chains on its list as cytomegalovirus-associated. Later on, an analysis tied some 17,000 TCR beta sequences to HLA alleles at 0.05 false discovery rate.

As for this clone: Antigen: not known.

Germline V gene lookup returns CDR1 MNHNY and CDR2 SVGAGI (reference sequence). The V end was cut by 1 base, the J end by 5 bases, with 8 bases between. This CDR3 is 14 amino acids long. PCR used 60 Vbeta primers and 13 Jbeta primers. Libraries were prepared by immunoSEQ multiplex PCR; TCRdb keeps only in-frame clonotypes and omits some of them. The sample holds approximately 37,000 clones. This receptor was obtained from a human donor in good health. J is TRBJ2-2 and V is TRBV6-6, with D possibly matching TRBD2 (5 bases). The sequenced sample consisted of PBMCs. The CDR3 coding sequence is TGTGCCAGCAGTTACTTCGGGGAGACCGGGGAGCTGTTTTTT. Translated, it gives CASSYFGETGELFF.